A single sample is the source of the 16 T cell receptor beta chains below, sequenced in a study of Ad26.COV2.S vaccination and SARS-CoV-2 variants. The repertoire was sequenced with immunoSEQ multiplex PCR; TCRdb's copy has only in-frame clones and lacks some. The sample shows hundreds of thousands of clones, around 89% of them seen only once. Documented treatment: around 19 received Ad26.COV2.S at low or high dose, single or two shots; 5 received placebo; per-sample allocation not given. At day 63 after the first vaccine or placebo injection, samples were drawn. Specimen: peripheral blood, collected in a trial of Ad26.COV2.S vaccine versus placebo. The source is a person between 18 and 65 years old who received the Ad26.COV2.S COVID-19 vaccine or a placebo.

The chain joins TRBV4-1 to TRBJ1-1; D unclear. The CDR3 loop spans 15 amino acids. The V end lost 4 bases, the J end lost 3 bases, and 15 bases lay between the germline ends. The germline V gene has CDR1 MGHRA and CDR2 YSYEKL. The CDR3 is CASSLQLDWYTEAFF. The CDR3 DNA reads as TGCGCCAGCAGCCTCCAACTCGACTGGTACACTGAAGCTTTCTTT.

This clone was picked up one time. This chain joins TRBV7-9 and TRBJ2-3; 9 nucleotides align to TRBD2. The CDR3 has 16 residues. The V segment lost 5 bases and the J segment 2 bases; nucleotides outside the gene matches: 8. Germline loops: CDR1 SEHNR, CDR2 FQNEAQ (reference sequence). For the CDR3, the DNA is TGTGCCAGCAGCATAATTAGCGGGGGAGCCACAGATACGCAGTATTTT. This sequence encodes CASSIISGGATDTQYF.

V and J are TRBV7-9 and TRBJ1-1; TRBD1 matches at 9 bases. Trimming took 4 bases from V and 2 from J; bases not matched to a gene: 8. In germline, CDR1 is SEHNR, CDR2 FQNEAQ (reference sequence). CDR3 length equals 16 residues. The CDR3 sequence: CASSSTPGQGNTEAFF. CDR3 sequence (DNA): TGTGCCAGCAGCTCGACCCCGGGACAGGGTAACACTGAAGCTTTCTTT.

The genes are TRBV28 and TRBJ2-2; D might be TRBD1 (6 bases). The V gene's germline CDR1 is MDHEN and CDR2 SYDVKM. The CDR3 loop spans 14 amino acids. With 2 bases removed from V and 7 bases from J, the gap between germline ends came to 11 bases. The CDR3 region is CASSLPGRGGELFF. In nucleotides, the CDR3 is TGTGCCAGCAGTTTACCGGGCAGGGGCGGGGAGCTGTTTTTT.

This clone was seen a few times. The rearrangement uses TRBV4-3 and TRBJ1-1, with 7 nucleotides matching TRBD1. Germline V gene sequence: CDR1 LGHNA, CDR2 YSLEER. V lost 1 base to trimming and J lost 4 bases; unmatched junction nucleotides: 3. The CDR3 has 14 amino acids. The CDR3 DNA sequence: TGCGCCAGCAGCCAAGCCCCAGGGGGCACTGAAGCTTTCTTT. Protein sequence: CASSQAPGGTEAFF.

This clone was recorded only once. V and J are TRBV24-1 and TRBJ2-3; D not certain. The CDR3 is 13 residues long. The germline V gene encodes CDR1 KGHDR and CDR2 SFDVKD. Between the trimmed V and J ends, which lost 3 bases and 1 base, there was a span of 4 bases. CDR3 residues: CATSDMGTDTQYF. CDR3 coding DNA: TGTGCCACCAGTGATATGGGCACAGATACGCAGTATTTT.

The chain recombines TRBV5-1 with TRBJ1-4; 8 positions match TRBD1. The V gene end was trimmed by 4 bases and the J gene end by 7 bases; junction bases not matched to a gene: 6. The CDR3 runs to 14 residues. CDR1 and CDR2 (germline): SGHRS, YFSETQ. The DNA of the CDR3 is TGCGCCAGCAGCCCAGGACAGGGAGGTGAAAAACTGTTTTTT. It codes for CASSPGQGGEKLFF.

V and J are TRBV7-9 and TRBJ1-1; tentatively, D is TRBD1 (6 bases). The CDR3 spans 15 residues. V was clipped by 4 bases and J by 1 base, with 13 bases between them. CDR1 SEHNR and CDR2 FQNEAQ come from the germline V gene (reference sequence). CDR3 nucleotide sequence: TGTGCCAGCAGCTCGCGGACAGAGAAGAACACTGAAGCTTTCTTT. As protein: CASSSRTEKNTEAFF.

V and J are TRBV5-6 and TRBJ2-1; D might be TRBD2 (5 bases). Germline loops: CDR1 SGHDT, CDR2 YYEEEE. Trimming cost V 4 bases and J 9 bases, with 11 bases left between them. The CDR3 has 12 residues. The CDR3 DNA reads as TGTGCCAGCAGCGTGGTAGCGCGTGAGCAGTTCTTC. Translation gives CASSVVAREQFF. Combining the CDR3 with reference TRBV5-6 and TRBJ2-1 gives the whole variable domain DAGVTQSPTHLIKTRGQQVTLRCSPKSGHDTVSWYQQALGQGPQFIFQYYEEEERQRGNFPDRFSGHQFPNYSSELNVNALLLGDSALYLCASSVVAREQFFGPGTRLTVL.

This clone occurred once. The chain is built from TRBV24-1 and TRBJ2-3, with 9 nucleotides matching TRBD2. The germline gives CDR1 KGHDR, CDR2 SFDVKD. This CDR3 is built from 16 residues. V shed 3 bases and J 0 bases; nucleotides not matched to a gene: 3. CDR3 loop: CATSDTTSGSTDTQYF. The CDR3 nucleotides are TGTGCCACCAGTGATACGACTAGCGGTAGCACAGATACGCAGTATTTT.

This clone appeared a single time. The chain couples TRBV7-9 to TRBJ2-3; TRBD2 matches 11 bases. From germline, CDR1 is SEHNR and CDR2 FQNEAQ (reference sequence). V was clipped by 1 base and J by 6 bases; unmatched bases: 9. There are 17 residues in the CDR3. The CDR3 DNA is TGTGCCAGCAGCTTAGGGGACCCTAGCGGGGGGATGGATACGCAGTATTTT. This codes for CASSLGDPSGGMDTQYF.

The gene calls are TRBV25-1 and TRBJ2-2; possibly TRBD1 for D (5 bases). The CDR3 is 13 residues long. CDR1 is MGHDK and CDR2 is SYGVNS in the germline V gene. The V end lost 9 bases, the J end lost 7 bases, and 15 bases lay between the germline ends. Here the CDR3 reads CASYSQGSGELFF. For the CDR3, the DNA is TGTGCCAGTTACTCCCAGGGAAGCGGGGAGCTGTTTTTT.

This chain links TRBV18 with TRBJ2-2, with D perhaps TRBD1 (6 bases). Trimming removed 3 bases at V and 0 bases at J, with 11 bases between. The CDR3 spans 16 residues. Germline CDR1 reads KGHSH; CDR2 reads LQKENI. The chain's CDR3 is CASSPKDRANTGELFF. CDR3 bases: TGTGCCAGCTCACCTAAGGACAGAGCGAACACCGGGGAGCTGTTTTTT.

This chain links TRBV5-1 with TRBJ2-4; 7 bases are shared with TRBD1. This CDR3 comprises 14 residues. With 1 base clipped from V and 6 bases from J, the junction kept 4 bases outside the gene matches. CDR1 is SGHRS, CDR2 YFSETQ, per germline. CDR3: CASSLQGVGNIQYF. CDR3 DNA sequence: TGCGCCAGCAGCTTGCAGGGGGTGGGAAACATTCAGTACTTC.

The chain carries TRBV28 and TRBJ2-1, with D possibly being TRBD2 (6 bases). The germline V and J ends were trimmed by 2 bases and 8 bases, with 13 bases remaining between them. The CDR3 totals 14 residues. Germline CDR1 MDHEN, CDR2 SYDVKM. The CDR3: CASSLLEGSYEQFF. In DNA, the CDR3 is TGTGCCAGCAGTTTACTGGAGGGGTCGTATGAGCAGTTCTTC.

A few counts support this clone. The rearrangement uses TRBV5-1 and TRBJ2-1; 7 bases map to TRBD1. This CDR3 comprises 15 residues. Trimming removed 1 base from V and 2 bases from J; junction bases left unmatched: 3. The V gene's germline CDR1 is SGHRS and CDR2 YFSETQ. The CDR3 DNA is TGCGCCAGCAGCTTGACAGGGACAGCCTACAATGAGCAGTTCTTC. Its protein product is CASSLTGTAYNEQFF.